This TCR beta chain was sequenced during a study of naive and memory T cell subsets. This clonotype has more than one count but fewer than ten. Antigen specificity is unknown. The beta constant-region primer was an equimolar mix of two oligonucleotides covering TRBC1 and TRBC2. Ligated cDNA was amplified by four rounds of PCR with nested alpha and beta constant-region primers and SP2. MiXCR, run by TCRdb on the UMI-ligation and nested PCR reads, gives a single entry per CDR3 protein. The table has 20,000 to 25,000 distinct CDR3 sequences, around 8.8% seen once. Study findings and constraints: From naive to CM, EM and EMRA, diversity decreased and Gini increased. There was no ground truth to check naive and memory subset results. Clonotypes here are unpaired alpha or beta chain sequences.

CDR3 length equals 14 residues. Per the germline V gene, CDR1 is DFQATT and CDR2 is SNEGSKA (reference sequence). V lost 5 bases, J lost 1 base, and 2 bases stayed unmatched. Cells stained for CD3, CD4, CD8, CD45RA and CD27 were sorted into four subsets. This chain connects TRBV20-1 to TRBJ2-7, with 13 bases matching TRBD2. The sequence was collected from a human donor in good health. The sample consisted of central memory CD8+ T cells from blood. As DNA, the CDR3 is TGCAGTGCTGCGGGACTAGCGGGATCCTACGAGCAGTACTTC. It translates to CSAAGLAGSYEQYF.